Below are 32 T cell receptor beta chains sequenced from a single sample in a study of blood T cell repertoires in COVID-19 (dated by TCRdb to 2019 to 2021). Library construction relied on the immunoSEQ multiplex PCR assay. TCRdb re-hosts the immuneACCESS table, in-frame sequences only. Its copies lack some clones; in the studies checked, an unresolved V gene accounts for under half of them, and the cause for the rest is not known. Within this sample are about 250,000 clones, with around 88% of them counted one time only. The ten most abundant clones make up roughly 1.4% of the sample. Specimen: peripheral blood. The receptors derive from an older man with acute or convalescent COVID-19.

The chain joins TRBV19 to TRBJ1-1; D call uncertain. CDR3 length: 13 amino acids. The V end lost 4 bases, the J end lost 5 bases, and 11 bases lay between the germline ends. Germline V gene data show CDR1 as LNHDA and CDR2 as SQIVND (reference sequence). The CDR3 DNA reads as TGTGCCAGTAGTACGACCCCGGGAACTGAAGCTTTCTTT. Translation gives CASSTTPGTEAFF.

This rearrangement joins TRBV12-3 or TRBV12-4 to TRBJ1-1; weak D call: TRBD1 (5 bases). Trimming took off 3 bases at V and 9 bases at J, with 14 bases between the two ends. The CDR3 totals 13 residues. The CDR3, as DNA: TGTGCCAGCAGTTTTCAGGGTACCTGGAAAGCTTTCTTT. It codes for CASSFQGTWKAFF.

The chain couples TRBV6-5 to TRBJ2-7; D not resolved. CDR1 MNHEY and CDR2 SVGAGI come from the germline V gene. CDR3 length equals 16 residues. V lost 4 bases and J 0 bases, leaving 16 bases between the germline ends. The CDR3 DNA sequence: TGTGCCAGCAGTTCCGCTCGTGTGGGCGCCTCCTACGAGCAGTACTTC. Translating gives CASSSARVGASYEQYF.

For the CDR3, the DNA is TGTGCCAGCTCACCGGTGACACGGAACACTGAAGCTTTCTTT. Translated: CASSPVTRNTEAFF. J is TRBJ1-1 and V is TRBV18; no firm D call. The CDR3 runs 14 residues. Trimming took off 3 bases at V and 1 base at J, with 9 bases between the two ends. Germline V gives CDR1 KGHSH, CDR2 LQKENI.

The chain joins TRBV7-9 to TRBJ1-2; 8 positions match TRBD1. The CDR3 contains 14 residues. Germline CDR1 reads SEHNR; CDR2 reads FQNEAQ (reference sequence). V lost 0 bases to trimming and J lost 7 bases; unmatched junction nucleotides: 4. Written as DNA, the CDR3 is TGTGCCAGCAGCTTAGCGCAGGGGGCGATTGGCTACACCTTC. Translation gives CASSLAQGAIGYTF.

CDR3 sequence: CASSLVHASYNEQFF. CDR3 sequence (DNA): TGTGCCAGCAGCTTAGTCCACGCTAGCTACAATGAGCAGTTCTTC. The gene calls are TRBV7-2 and TRBJ2-1; D remains ambiguous. V lost 1 base and J lost 3, with 10 bases in between. Germline loops: CDR1 SGHTA, CDR2 FQGNSA. The CDR3 sequence is 15 residues long.

The CDR3 bases are TGTGCCAGCAGCCCCCACGGGGGCACTGAAGCTTTCTTT. This codes for CASSPHGGTEAFF. This sequence joins TRBV6-5 and TRBJ1-1; TRBD1 is a possible D gene (5 bases). Germline-derived CDR1 and CDR2 are MNHEY and SVGAGI. Trimming stripped 6 bases from V and 4 bases from J, with 12 bases between. The CDR3 contains 13 residues.

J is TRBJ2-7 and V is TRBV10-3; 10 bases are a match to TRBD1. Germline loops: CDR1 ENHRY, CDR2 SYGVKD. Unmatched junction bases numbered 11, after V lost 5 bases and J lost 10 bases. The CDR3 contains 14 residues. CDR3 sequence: CAISSRGQGERQYF. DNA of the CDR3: TGTGCCATCAGTTCGCGAGGACAGGGGGAGAGACAGTACTTC.

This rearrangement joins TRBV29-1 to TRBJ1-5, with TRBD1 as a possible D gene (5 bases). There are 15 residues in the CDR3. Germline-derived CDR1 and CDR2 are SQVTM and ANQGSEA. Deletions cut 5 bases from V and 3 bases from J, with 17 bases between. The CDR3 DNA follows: TGCAGCGTTCAACTGGGGCAGGGATACAATCAGCCCCAGCATTTT. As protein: CSVQLGQGYNQPQHF.

CDR3 coding DNA: TGTGCCAGCAGCCAAGGTTACAGATACACTGAAGCTTTCTTT. Protein product: CASSQGYRYTEAFF. The V gene is TRBV3-1 (or the pseudogene TRBV3-2), the J gene TRBJ1-1; D not certain. Germline-derived CDR1 and CDR2 are LGHDT and YNNKEL (reference sequence). V lost 1 base and J lost 3, with 9 bases in between. The CDR3 spans 14 residues.

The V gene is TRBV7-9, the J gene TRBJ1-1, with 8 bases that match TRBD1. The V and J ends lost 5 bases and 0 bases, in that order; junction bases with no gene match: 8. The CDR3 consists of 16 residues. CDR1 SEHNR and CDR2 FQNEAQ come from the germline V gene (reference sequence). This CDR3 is CASSPRQGSLNTEAFF. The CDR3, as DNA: TGTGCCAGCAGCCCTCGACAGGGGAGTTTGAACACTGAAGCTTTCTTT.

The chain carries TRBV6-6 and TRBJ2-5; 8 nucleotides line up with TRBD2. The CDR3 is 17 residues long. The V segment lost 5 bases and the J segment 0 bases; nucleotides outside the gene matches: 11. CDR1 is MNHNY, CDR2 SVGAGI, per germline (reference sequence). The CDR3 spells CASSHPNLLADQETQYF. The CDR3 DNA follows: TGTGCCAGCAGTCACCCAAACCTACTAGCGGACCAAGAGACCCAGTACTTC.

CDR3 protein: CASSFSDRGFSPLHF. The CDR3 coding sequence is TGTGCCAGCAGCTTTTCGGACAGGGGTTTTTCACCCCTCCACTTT. The rearrangement links TRBV7-6 to TRBJ1-6; TRBD1 matches 9 bases. The J segment lost 9 bases and the V segment lost 3 bases, leaving 6 bases of the junction unmatched. The CDR3 has 15 residues. Germline V lookup: CDR1 SGHVS, CDR2 FNYEAQ.

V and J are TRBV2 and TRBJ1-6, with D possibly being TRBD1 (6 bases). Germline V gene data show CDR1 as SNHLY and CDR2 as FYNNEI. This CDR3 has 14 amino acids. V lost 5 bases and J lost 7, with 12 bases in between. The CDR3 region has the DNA TGTGCCAGCAGTACACAGGGTCGCAATTCACCCCTCCACTTT. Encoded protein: CASSTQGRNSPLHF.

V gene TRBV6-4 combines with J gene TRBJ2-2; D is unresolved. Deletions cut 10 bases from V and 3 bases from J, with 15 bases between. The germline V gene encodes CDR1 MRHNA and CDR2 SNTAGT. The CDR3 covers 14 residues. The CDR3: CATSFSPDTGELFF. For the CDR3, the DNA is TGTGCCACCTCTTTTAGCCCGGACACCGGGGAGCTGTTTTTT.

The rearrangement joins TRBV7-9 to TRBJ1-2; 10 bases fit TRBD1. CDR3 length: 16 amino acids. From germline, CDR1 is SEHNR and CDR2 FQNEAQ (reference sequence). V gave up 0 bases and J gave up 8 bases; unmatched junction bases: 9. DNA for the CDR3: TGTGCCAGCAGCTTAGCCCCCTTAGACAGGGGGCGGGGCTACACCTTC. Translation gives CASSLAPLDRGRGYTF.

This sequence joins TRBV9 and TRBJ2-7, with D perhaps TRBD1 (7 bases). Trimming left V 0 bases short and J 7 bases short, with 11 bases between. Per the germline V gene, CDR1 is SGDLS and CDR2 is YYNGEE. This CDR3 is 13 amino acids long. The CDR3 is CASSVASGGEQYF. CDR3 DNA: TGTGCCAGCAGCGTAGCTTCAGGGGGGGAGCAGTACTTC.

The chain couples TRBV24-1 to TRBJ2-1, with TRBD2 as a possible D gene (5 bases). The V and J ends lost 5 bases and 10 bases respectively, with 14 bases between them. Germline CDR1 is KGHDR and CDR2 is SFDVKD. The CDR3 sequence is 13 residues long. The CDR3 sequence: CATSGDIRGEQFF. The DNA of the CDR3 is TGTGCCACCAGTGGTGACATACGCGGGGAGCAGTTCTTC.

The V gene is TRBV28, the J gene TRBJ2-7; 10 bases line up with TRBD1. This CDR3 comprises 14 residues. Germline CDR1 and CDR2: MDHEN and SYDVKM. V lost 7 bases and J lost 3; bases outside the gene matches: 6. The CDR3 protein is CASTTGTGVYEQYF. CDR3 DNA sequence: TGTGCCAGCACTACCGGGACAGGGGTCTACGAGCAGTACTTC.

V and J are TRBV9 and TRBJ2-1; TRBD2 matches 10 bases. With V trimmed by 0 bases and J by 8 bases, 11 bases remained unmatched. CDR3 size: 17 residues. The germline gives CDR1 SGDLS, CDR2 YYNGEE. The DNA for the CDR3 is TGTGCCAGCAGCGTAGGGCGACTAAGCGGGAGGGCCCATGAGCAGTTCTTC. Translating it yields CASSVGRLSGRAHEQFF.

The CDR3 loop is CASSDHNQPQHF. The CDR3 region has the DNA TGTGCCAGCAGTGATCACAATCAGCCCCAGCATTTT. The gene calls are TRBV2 and TRBJ1-5, with D hard to call. CDR3 length: 12 amino acids. CDR1 SNHLY and CDR2 FYNNEI come from the germline V gene. The V end lost 3 bases, the J end lost 3 bases, and 3 bases lay between the germline ends.

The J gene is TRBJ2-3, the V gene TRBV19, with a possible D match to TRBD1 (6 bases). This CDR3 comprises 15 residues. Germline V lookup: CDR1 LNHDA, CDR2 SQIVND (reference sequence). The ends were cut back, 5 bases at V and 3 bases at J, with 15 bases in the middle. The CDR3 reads CASSLGGVKTDTQYF. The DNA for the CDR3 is TGTGCCAGTAGTTTAGGGGGAGTTAAGACAGATACGCAGTATTTT.

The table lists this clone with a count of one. The CDR3 reads CASSLGLSNQPQHF. CDR3 DNA sequence: TGTGCCAGCAGCTTGGGTCTTAGCAATCAGCCCCAGCATTTT. The rearrangement uses TRBV5-6 and TRBJ1-5; D is ambiguous. This CDR3 spans 14 amino acids. Germline CDR1 and CDR2: SGHDT and YYEEEE. The V gene lost 0 bases and the J gene lost 0 bases, with 4 bases spanning the gap.

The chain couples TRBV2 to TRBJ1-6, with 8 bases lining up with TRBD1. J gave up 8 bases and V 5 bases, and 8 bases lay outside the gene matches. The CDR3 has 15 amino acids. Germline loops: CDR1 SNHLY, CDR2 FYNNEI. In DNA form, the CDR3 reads TGTGCCAGCAGTTTGGGACAGGACTCGTATTCACCCCTCCACTTT. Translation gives CASSLGQDSYSPLHF.

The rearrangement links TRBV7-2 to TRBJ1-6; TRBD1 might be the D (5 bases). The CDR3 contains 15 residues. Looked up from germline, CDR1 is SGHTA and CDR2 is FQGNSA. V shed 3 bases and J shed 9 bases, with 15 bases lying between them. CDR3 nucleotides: TGTGCCAGCAGCTTCCAGACAGACCTTCGTTCACCCCTCCACTTT. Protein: CASSFQTDLRSPLHF.

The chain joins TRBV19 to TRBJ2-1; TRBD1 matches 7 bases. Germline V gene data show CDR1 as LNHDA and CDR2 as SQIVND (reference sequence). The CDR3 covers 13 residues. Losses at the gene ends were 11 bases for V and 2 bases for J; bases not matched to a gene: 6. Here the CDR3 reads CAVSQGPYNEQFF. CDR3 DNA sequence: TGTGCCGTATCACAGGGGCCCTACAATGAGCAGTTCTTC.

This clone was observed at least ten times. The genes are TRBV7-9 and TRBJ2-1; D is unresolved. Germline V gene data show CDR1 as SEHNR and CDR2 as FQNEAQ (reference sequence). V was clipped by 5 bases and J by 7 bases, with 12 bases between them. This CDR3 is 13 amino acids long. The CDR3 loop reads CASSQVSRNEQFF. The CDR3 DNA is TGTGCCAGCAGCCAAGTATCTAGGAATGAGCAGTTCTTC.

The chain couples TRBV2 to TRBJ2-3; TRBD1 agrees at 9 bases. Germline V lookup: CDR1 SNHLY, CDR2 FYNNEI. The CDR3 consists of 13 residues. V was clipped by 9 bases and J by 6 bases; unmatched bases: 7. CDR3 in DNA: TGTGCCAGTGTTACAGGGGGCAGGGATACGCAGTATTTT. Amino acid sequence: CASVTGGRDTQYF. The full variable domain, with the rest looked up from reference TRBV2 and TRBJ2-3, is EPEVTQTPSHQVTQMGQEVILRCVPISNHLYFYWYRQILGQKVEFLVSFYNNEISEKSEIFDDQFSVERPDGSNFTLKIRSTKLEDSAMYFCASVTGGRDTQYFGPGTRLTVL.

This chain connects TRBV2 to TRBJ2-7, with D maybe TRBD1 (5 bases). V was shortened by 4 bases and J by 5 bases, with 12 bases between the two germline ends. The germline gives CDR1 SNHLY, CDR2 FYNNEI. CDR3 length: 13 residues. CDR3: CASSVQGWDEQYF. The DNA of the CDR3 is TGTGCCAGCAGTGTTCAGGGATGGGACGAGCAGTACTTC.

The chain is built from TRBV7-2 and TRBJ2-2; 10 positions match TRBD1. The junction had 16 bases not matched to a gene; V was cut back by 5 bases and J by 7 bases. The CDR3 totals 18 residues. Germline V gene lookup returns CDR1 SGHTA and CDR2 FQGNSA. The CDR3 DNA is TGTGCCAGCAGCCCATACCCTAGACAGGGGGCGCGTGGCGGGGAGCTGTTTTTT. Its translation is CASSPYPRQGARGGELFF.

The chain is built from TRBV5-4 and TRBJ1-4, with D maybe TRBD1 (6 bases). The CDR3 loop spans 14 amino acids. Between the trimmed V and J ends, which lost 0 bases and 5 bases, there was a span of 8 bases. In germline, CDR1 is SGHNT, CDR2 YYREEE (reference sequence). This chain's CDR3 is CASSLGGRNEKLFF. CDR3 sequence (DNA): TGTGCCAGCAGCTTGGGGGGGCGAAATGAAAAACTGTTTTTT.

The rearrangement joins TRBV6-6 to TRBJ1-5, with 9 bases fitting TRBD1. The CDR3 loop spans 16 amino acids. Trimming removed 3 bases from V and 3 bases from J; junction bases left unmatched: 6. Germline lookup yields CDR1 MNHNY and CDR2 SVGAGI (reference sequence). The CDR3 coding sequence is TGTGCCAGCAGTTATCTCGACAGGGGGTTCAATCAGCCCCAGCATTTT. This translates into CASSYLDRGFNQPQHF.